This TCR beta chain was profiled in a study of T cell repertoires in aging, cancer and after chemotherapy. Study in general: Repeat sampling of healthy donors over several months to years showed clear clonal overlap. Overall study results and limits: In healthy donors, age-related TCR diversity loss mainly reflected lost richness.

Remarks on this clonotype: Its antigen is not known.

TCR beta rearrangements were amplified from peripheral blood genomic DNA. The ends were cut back, 6 bases at V and 2 bases at J, with 14 bases in the middle. Germline CDR1 and CDR2: DFQATT and SNEGSKA (reference sequence). The CDR3 has 13 residues. TRB rearrangements spanning V, D and J were amplified using mixed TRB-A/B primers. MiXCR, run by TCRdb on the multiplex PCR reads, gives a single entry per CDR3 protein. The sample lists fewer than 15,000 distinct CDR3 sequences; about 26% were seen once. The genes are TRBV20-1 and TRBJ2-7; no definite D call. The source of this sequence is a human donor in good health. The material sequenced was blood. DNA for the CDR3: TGCAGTGCCGATAATGGATTAACCTACGAGCAGTACTTC. It codes for CSADNGLTYEQYF.